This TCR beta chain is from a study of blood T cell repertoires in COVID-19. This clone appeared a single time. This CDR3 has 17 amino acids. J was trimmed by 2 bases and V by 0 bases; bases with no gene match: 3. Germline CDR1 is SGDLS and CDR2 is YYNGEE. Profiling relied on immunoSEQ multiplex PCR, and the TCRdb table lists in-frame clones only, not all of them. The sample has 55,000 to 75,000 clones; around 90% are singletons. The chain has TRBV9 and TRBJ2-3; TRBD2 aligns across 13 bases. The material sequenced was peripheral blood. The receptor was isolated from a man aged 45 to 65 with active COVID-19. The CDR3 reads CASSVGTSGGATDTQYF. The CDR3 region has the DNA TGTGCCAGCAGCGTAGGCACTAGCGGGGGGGCCACAGATACGCAGTATTTT.